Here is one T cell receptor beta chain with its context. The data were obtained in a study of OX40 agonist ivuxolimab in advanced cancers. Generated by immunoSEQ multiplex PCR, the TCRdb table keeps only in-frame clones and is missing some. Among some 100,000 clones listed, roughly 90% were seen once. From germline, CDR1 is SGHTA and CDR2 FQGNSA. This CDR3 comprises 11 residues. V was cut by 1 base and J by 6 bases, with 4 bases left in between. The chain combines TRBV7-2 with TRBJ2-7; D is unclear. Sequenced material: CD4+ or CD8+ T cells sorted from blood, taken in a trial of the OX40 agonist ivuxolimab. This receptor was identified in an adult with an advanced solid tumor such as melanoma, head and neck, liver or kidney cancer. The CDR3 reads CASSLVSEQYF. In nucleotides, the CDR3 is TGTGCCAGCAGCTTAGTCAGCGAGCAGTACTTC.